Presented here are 25 T cell receptor beta chains from one specimen sequenced in a study of blood T cell repertoires in COVID-19. Sequenced by immunoSEQ multiplex PCR; TCRdb stores in-frame clones only, minus some. The table records 300,000 to 400,000 clones, more than 70% of them present only once. Sequenced material: peripheral blood. These receptor sequences come from a woman under 40 with COVID-19, enrolled during active disease.

This clone occurred many times. This chain uses TRBV27 with TRBJ1-1; D ambiguous. The germline gives CDR1 MNHEY, CDR2 SMNVEV (reference sequence). The CDR3 contains 15 residues. Trimming cost V 2 bases and J 8 bases, with 18 bases left between them. CDR3 protein: CASSLRLDSTVEAFF. The DNA of the CDR3 is TGTGCCAGCAGTTTACGACTAGACTCGACCGTCGAAGCTTTCTTT.

J is TRBJ1-1 and V is TRBV6-5; D gene ambiguous. The germline CDR1 and CDR2 sequences are MNHEY and SVGAGI. The CDR3 consists of 11 residues. V lost 7 bases and J 2 bases, leaving 5 bases between the germline ends. For the CDR3, the DNA is TGTGCCAGCACCCTCAACACTGAAGCTTTCTTT. Translating gives CASTLNTEAFF.

The genes are TRBV5-1 and TRBJ2-3; 10 nucleotides agree with TRBD2. From germline, CDR1 is SGHRS and CDR2 YFSETQ. The CDR3 extends over 19 amino acids. Germline trimming cut 1 base from V and 0 bases from J; bases unmatched to any gene: 11. The CDR3: CASSLSSGSLTYSTDTQYF. The CDR3, as DNA: TGCGCCAGCAGCTTGTCTAGCGGGAGCTTAACGTATAGCACAGATACGCAGTATTTT.

V and J are TRBV19 and TRBJ1-4; 7 bases match TRBD1. The CDR3 runs to 13 residues. V gave up 7 bases and J gave up 15 bases; unmatched junction bases: 14. Germline V gives CDR1 LNHDA, CDR2 SQIVND (reference sequence). CDR3 loop: CASTPLSGTVLFF. For the CDR3, the DNA is TGTGCCAGTACCCCCCTTTCAGGGACAGTCTTGTTTTTT.

The V gene is TRBV18, the J gene TRBJ2-1, with a possible D match to TRBD1 (7 bases). CDR1 KGHSH and CDR2 LQKENI come from the germline V gene. The CDR3 covers 21 residues. Trimming took 3 bases from V and 5 from J, leaving 32 bases between them. The CDR3 spells CASSPWDRWDSEPSKHNEQFF. CDR3 sequence (DNA): TGTGCCAGCTCACCGTGGGACAGATGGGACTCGGAGCCCTCTAAACACAATGAGCAGTTCTTC.

The chain links TRBV6-2 or TRBV6-3 to TRBJ2-3, with 12 nucleotides matching TRBD2. The CDR3 has 16 amino acids. Germline V gene sequence: CDR1 MNHEY, CDR2 SVGEGT. Trimming at V came to 6 bases and at J to 1 base, leaving 5 bases not matched to a gene. Written as DNA, the CDR3 is TGTGCCAGCAGCCTCAGACTAGCGGGGGGCACAGATACGCAGTATTTT. Translation gives CASSLRLAGGTDTQYF.

As concerns this clone: Other DNA sequences from this sample encode an identical CDR3 as well. The rearrangement uses TRBV4-1 and TRBJ1-4; TRBD1 might be the D (5 bases). Germline CDR1 reads MGHRA; CDR2 reads YSYEKL. The CDR3 extends over 13 amino acids. V lost 2 bases to trimming and J lost 5 bases, with 6 bases between them. CDR3 sequence reads: CASSQQGNEKLFF. CDR3 in DNA: TGCGCCAGCAGCCAACAGGGCAATGAAAAACTGTTTTTT.

DNA for the CDR3: TGTGCCAGCAGCTTGCAGGTAGACACCGGGGAGCTGTTTTTT. This gives the protein CASSLQVDTGELFF. The genes are TRBV5-6 and TRBJ2-2; no clear D gene. CDR1 and CDR2 (germline): SGHDT, YYEEEE. CDR3 length: 14 amino acids. V lost 1 base and J lost 3, with 7 bases in between. The complete variable domain, with remaining parts taken from reference TRBV5-6 and TRBJ2-2, reads DAGVTQSPTHLIKTRGQQVTLRCSPKSGHDTVSWYQQALGQGPQFIFQYYEEEERQRGNFPDRFSGHQFPNYSSELNVNALLLGDSALYLCASSLQVDTGELFFGEGSRLTVL.

This chain links TRBV6-1 with TRBJ2-1; TRBD2 is a possible D gene (6 bases). The CDR3 runs to 16 residues. Trimming took 3 bases from V and 4 from J, leaving 16 bases between them. Germline V gives CDR1 MNHNS, CDR2 SASEGT. The CDR3 nucleotides read TGTGCCAGCAGTGATGAATGGAGCGGGCCTTACAATGAGCAGTTCTTC. This codes for CASSDEWSGPYNEQFF.

The J gene is TRBJ2-7, the V gene TRBV19; 13 bases map to TRBD2. This CDR3 contains 16 residues. The V and J ends lost 1 base and 3 bases, in that order; junction bases with no gene match: 3. From germline, CDR1 is LNHDA and CDR2 SQIVND (reference sequence). CDR3 loop: CASSIGGLAGSYEQYF. CDR3 nucleotide sequence: TGTGCCAGTAGTATAGGGGGACTAGCGGGGAGCTACGAGCAGTACTTC.

The chain employs TRBV10-3 and TRBJ2-1; D perhaps matches TRBD2 (5 bases). CDR1 is ENHRY, CDR2 SYGVKD, per germline. This CDR3 spans 15 amino acids. Trimming removed 0 bases from V and 8 bases from J, with 14 bases in between. CDR3 loop: CAISESNGPADEQFF. The CDR3 coding sequence is TGTGCCATCAGTGAGTCAAACGGCCCAGCGGATGAGCAGTTCTTC.

For this clone: The sample has other DNA sequences that encode this CDR3 too. The rearrangement links TRBV12-3 or TRBV12-4 to TRBJ2-6; D is uncertain. The CDR3 sequence is 13 residues long. Trimming stripped 6 bases from V and 0 bases from J, with 3 bases between. CDR3 coding DNA: TGTGCCAGCAGGTACTCTGGGGCCAACGTCCTGACTTTC. Protein sequence: CASRYSGANVLTF.

The chain employs TRBV9 and TRBJ1-3; no reliable D call. The V end was cut by 0 bases, the J end by 3 bases, with 7 bases between. The CDR3 is 14 residues long. CDR1 is SGDLS, CDR2 YYNGEE, per germline. CDR3 sequence: CASSVGDLGNTIYF. In DNA form, the CDR3 reads TGTGCCAGCAGCGTAGGCGATCTTGGAAACACCATATATTTT. Full variable domain (outside the CDR3, taken from reference TRBV9 and TRBJ1-3): DSGVTQTPKHLITATGQRVTLRCSPRSGDLSVYWYQQSLDQGLQFLIQYYNGEERAKGNILERFSAQQFPDLHSELNLSSLELGDSALYFCASSVGDLGNTIYFGEGSWLTVV.

This chain joins TRBV4-3 and TRBJ2-7; TRBD2 might be the D (7 bases). CDR1 LGHNA and CDR2 YSLEER come from the germline V gene. The germline V and J ends were trimmed by 0 bases and 5 bases, with 14 bases remaining between them. The CDR3 spans 15 residues. The CDR3 DNA reads as TGCGCCAGCAGCCAAGATTGGGGGGGGGCCCACGAGCAGTACTTC. It translates to CASSQDWGGAHEQYF.

This chain connects TRBV2 to TRBJ2-2; no clear D. CDR1 is SNHLY and CDR2 is FYNNEI in the germline V gene. This CDR3 has 14 amino acids. Trimming shortened V by 7 bases and J by 1 base, and 10 bases separated the two germline ends. The DNA of the CDR3 is TGTGCCAGCAATGGGCTTGGGAACACCGGGGAGCTGTTTTTT. Amino acid sequence: CASNGLGNTGELFF.

This clone was observed once. The gene calls are TRBV5-6 and TRBJ2-1, with D maybe TRBD2 (5 bases). Germline CDR1 is SGHDT and CDR2 is YYEEEE. The CDR3 runs to 15 residues. V was clipped by 7 bases and J by 3 bases, with 17 bases between them. CDR3 bases: TGTGCCAGCGAGAAGACGACTACCTTCTACAATGAGCAGTTCTTC. This encodes CASEKTTTFYNEQFF.

The rearrangement joins TRBV7-9 to TRBJ2-5, with TRBD2 identical over 8 bases. The germline gives CDR1 SEHNR, CDR2 FQNEAQ (reference sequence). The trim removed 5 bases at V and 5 bases at J, leaving 10 bases unmatched. The length of the CDR3 is 15 residues. The CDR3 reads CASSRAGGGGETQYF. The CDR3 DNA sequence: TGTGCCAGCAGCCGGGCGGGAGGAGGAGGGGAGACCCAGTACTTC. The variable domain in full, with the rest retrieved from reference TRBV7-9 and TRBJ2-5, is DTGVSQNPRHKITKRGQNVTFRCDPISEHNRLYWYRQTLGQGPEFLTYFQNEAQLEKSRLLSDRFSAERPKGSFSTLEIQRTEQGDSAMYLCASSRAGGGGETQYFGPGTRLLVL.

This sequence joins TRBV29-1 and TRBJ2-5, with TRBD2 matching over 12 bases. The V and J ends lost 4 bases and 5 bases, in that order; junction bases with no gene match: 8. This CDR3 comprises 15 residues. The germline V gene has CDR1 SQVTM and CDR2 ANQGSEA. CDR3: CSVVLAGGPGETQYF. CDR3 DNA sequence: TGCAGCGTTGTTCTAGCGGGAGGGCCGGGTGAGACCCAGTACTTC.

The J gene is TRBJ2-5, the V gene TRBV11-3; 7 bases align to TRBD1. There are 17 residues in the CDR3. The germline V gene encodes CDR1 SGHNT and CDR2 YENEEA. With 4 bases clipped from V and 2 bases from J, the junction kept 13 bases outside the gene matches. The CDR3 here is CASSSAFLTGVQETQYF. CDR3 bases: TGTGCCAGCAGCTCCGCCTTTTTAACAGGGGTTCAAGAGACCCAGTACTTC.

The chain is built from TRBV27 and TRBJ2-1; 7 bases agree with TRBD1. This CDR3 spans 15 amino acids. Germline V CDR1 and CDR2: MNHEY, SMNVEV (reference sequence). J was trimmed by 0 bases and V by 8 bases; bases with no gene match: 7. CDR3 in amino acids: CASADRPPSYNEQFF. The CDR3 nucleotides are TGTGCCAGCGCGGACAGGCCCCCCTCCTACAATGAGCAGTTCTTC.

The chain combines TRBV21-1 with TRBJ2-1; the table's D call, TRBD1, has no DNA check behind it. TRBV21-1 is a pseudogene locus. This CDR3 region has 18 residues. The CDR3 loop is CASSKLAGRGRRGNEQFF. DNA for the CDR3: TGTGCCAGCAGCAAGCTGGCCGGCAGGGGGCGCAGGGGCAATGAGCAGTTCTTC.

V is TRBV9 and J is TRBJ2-1, with 8 bases matching TRBD2. V was clipped by 0 bases and J by 4 bases; unmatched bases: 12. The CDR3 extends over 18 amino acids. Germline CDR1 and CDR2: SGDLS and YYNGEE. CDR3 nucleotide sequence: TGTGCCAGCAGCGTAGAGAGGGTGGGGACTAGGCGTTACAATGAGCAGTTCTTC. Protein product: CASSVERVGTRRYNEQFF.

This chain uses TRBV2 with TRBJ2-2; tentatively, D is TRBD2 (6 bases). Trimming shortened V by 4 bases and J by 7 bases, and 19 bases separated the two germline ends. The germline gives CDR1 SNHLY, CDR2 FYNNEI. The CDR3 totals 16 residues. Here the CDR3 reads CASSAAPSGRDGELFF. The CDR3 region has the DNA TGTGCCAGCAGTGCGGCCCCCTCAGGGCGGGACGGGGAGCTGTTTTTT.

The chain is built from TRBV13 and TRBJ1-1; the match to TRBD1 covers 7 bases. Unmatched junction bases numbered 10, after V lost 5 bases and J lost 1 base. CDR3 length equals 16 residues. Germline CDR1 and CDR2: PRHDT and FYEKMQ (reference sequence). CDR3 coding DNA: TGTGCCAGCAGCCCCTTAGGGACAGCTACGAACACTGAAGCTTTCTTT. It codes for CASSPLGTATNTEAFF.

The V call is TRBV21-1, the J call TRBJ1-5; TRBD1 is the table's D call and was not checked against the DNA. TRBV21-1 is termed a pseudogene. The CDR3 runs 12 residues. The chain's CDR3 is CASSKGYQPQHF. In nucleotides, the CDR3 is TGTGCCAGCAGCAAGGGCTATCAGCCCCAGCATTTT.